This TCR beta chain was captured in a study of cytomegalovirus exposure and HLA in healthy donors. Study-wide points: For presence/absence analyses, sequencing depth was assumed to be roughly uniform across donors. Immune exposure was documented only through CMV serostatus. Later analysis showed most CMV-associated TCR beta chains appearing HLA-restricted.

In the case of this clone: The antigen is unknown.

The donors gave bone marrow, and they were healthy. Both 60 Vbeta primers and 13 Jbeta primers went into the PCR. The assay was immunoSEQ multiplex PCR, and TCRdb's table has in-frame clones only and misses some. The repertoire has tens of thousands of clones, 78% of them found once; the top ten carry roughly 8.9%. This clonotype was sampled from a woman aged 40 to 50 in good health and CMV-seropositive. Sequencing input: PBMCs.

The CDR3 nucleotides read TGTGCCGCCAGGGGACAGGGAGGTCAGCCCCAGCATTTT. Amino acids: CAARGQGGQPQHF. The chain couples TRBV19 to TRBJ1-5; TRBD1 matches 9 bases. Losses at the gene ends were 11 bases for V and 6 bases for J; bases not matched to a gene: 8. Looked up from germline, CDR1 is LNHDA and CDR2 is SQIVND (reference sequence). The CDR3 extends over 13 amino acids.